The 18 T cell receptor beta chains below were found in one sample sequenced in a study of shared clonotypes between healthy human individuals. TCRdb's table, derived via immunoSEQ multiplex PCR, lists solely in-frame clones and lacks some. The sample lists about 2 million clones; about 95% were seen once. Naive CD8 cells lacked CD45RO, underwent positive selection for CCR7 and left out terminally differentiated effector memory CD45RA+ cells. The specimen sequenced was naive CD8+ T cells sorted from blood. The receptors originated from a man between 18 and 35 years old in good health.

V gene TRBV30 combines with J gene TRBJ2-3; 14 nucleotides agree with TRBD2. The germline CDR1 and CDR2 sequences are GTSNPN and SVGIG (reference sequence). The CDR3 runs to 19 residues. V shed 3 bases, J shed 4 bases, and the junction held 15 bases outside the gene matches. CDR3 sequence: CAWRGLAGARSGIADTQYF. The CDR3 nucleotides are TGTGCCTGGAGGGGACTAGCGGGGGCTCGCTCGGGGATTGCAGATACGCAGTATTTT.

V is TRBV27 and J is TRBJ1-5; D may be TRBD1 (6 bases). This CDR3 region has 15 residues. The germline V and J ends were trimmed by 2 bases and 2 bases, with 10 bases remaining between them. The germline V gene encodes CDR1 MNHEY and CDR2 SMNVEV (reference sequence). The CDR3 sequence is CASSLDGGGNQPQHF. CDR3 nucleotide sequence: TGTGCCAGCAGTTTAGACGGGGGCGGCAATCAGCCCCAGCATTTT.

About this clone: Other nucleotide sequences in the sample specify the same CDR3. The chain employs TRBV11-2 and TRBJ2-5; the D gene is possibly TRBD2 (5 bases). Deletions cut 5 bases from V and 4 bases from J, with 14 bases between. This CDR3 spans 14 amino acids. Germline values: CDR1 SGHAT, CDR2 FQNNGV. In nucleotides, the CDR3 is TGTGCCAGCAGCCTTGGAGGCGCGGGAGAGACCCAGTACTTC. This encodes CASSLGGAGETQYF. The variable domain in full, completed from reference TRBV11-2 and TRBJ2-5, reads EAGVAQSPRYKIIEKRQSVAFWCNPISGHATLYWYQQILGQGPKLLIQFQNNGVVDDSQLPKDRFSAERLKGVDSTLKIQPAKLEDSAVYLCASSLGGAGETQYFGPGTRLLVL.

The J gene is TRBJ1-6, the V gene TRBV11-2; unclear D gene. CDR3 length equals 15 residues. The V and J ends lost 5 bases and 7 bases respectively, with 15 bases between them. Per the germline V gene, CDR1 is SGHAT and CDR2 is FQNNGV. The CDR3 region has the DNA TGTGCCAGCAGCCCCCAGGCTAGCGACAATTCACCCCTCCACTTT. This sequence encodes CASSPQASDNSPLHF.

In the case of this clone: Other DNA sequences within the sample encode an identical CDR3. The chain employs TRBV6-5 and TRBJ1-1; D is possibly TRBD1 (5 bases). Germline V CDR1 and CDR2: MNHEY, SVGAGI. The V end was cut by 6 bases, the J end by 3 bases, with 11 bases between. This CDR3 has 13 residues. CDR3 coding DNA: TGTGCCAGCAGCCCCACAGGTTACACTGAAGCTTTCTTT. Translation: CASSPTGYTEAFF.

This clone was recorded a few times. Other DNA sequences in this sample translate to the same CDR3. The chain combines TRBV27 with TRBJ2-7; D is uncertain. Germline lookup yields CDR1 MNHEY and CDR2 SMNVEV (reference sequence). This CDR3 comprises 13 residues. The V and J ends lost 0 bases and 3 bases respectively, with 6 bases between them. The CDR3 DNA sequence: TGTGCCAGCAGTTTATCGGGCGACTACGAGCAGTACTTC. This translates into CASSLSGDYEQYF.

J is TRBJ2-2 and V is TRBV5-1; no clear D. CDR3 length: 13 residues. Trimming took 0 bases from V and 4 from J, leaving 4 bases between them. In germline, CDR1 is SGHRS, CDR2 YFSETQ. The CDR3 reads CASSLVATGELFF. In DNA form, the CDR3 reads TGCGCCAGCAGCTTGGTTGCCACCGGGGAGCTGTTTTTT.

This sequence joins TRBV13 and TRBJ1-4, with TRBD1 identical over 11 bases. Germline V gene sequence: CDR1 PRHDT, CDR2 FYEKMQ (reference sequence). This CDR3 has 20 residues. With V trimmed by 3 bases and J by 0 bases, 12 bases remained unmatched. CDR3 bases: TGTGCCAGCAGCTTGGGGGGACAGGGGGACCCATCTGCAACTAATGAAAAACTGTTTTTT. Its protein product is CASSLGGQGDPSATNEKLFF.

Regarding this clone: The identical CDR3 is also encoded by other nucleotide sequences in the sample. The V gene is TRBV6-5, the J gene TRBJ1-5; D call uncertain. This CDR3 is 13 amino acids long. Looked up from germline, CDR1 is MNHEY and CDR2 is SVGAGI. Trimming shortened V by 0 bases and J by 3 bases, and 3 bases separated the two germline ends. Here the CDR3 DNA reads TGTGCCAGCAGTTACTCGGTCAATCAGCCCCAGCATTTT. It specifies CASSYSVNQPQHF.

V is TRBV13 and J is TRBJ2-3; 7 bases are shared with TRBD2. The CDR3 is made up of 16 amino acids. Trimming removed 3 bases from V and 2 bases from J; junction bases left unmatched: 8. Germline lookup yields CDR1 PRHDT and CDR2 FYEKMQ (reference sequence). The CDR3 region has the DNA TGTGCCAGCAGCTTGGGAATAGCGGGCAACACAGATACGCAGTATTTT. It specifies CASSLGIAGNTDTQYF.

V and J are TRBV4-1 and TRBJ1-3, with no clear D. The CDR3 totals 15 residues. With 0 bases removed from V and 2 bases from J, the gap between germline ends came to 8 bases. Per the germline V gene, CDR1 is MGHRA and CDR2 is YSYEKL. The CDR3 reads CASSQDWVPGNTIYF. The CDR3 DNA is TGCGCCAGCAGCCAAGATTGGGTACCTGGAAACACCATATATTTT.

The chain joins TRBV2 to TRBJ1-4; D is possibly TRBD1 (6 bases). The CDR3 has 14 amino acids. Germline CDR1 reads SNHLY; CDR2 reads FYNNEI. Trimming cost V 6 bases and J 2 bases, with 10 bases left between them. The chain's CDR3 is CASRAGQTNEKLFF. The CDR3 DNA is TGTGCCAGCAGGGCTGGACAGACTAATGAAAAACTGTTTTTT.

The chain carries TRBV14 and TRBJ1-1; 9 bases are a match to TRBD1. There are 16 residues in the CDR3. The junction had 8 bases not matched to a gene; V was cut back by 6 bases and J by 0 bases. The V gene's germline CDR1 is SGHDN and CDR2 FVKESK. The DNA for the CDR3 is TGTGCCAGCAGACCTCAGACAGGGGGGTTGAACACTGAAGCTTTCTTT. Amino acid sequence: CASRPQTGGLNTEAFF.

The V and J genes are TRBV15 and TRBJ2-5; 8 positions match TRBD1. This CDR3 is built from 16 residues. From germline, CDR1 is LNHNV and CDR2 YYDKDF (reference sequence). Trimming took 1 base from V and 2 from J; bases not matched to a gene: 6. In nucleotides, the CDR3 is TGTGCCACCAGCAGAGGGGACCAGGGGGCTCAAGAGACCCAGTACTTC. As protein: CATSRGDQGAQETQYF.

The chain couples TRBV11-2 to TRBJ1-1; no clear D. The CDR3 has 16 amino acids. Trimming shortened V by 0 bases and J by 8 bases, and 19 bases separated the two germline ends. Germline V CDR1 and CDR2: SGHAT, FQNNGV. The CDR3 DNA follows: TGTGCCAGCAGCTTAGATCCTGTTGACGCCTATAGGGAAGCTTTCTTT. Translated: CASSLDPVDAYREAFF. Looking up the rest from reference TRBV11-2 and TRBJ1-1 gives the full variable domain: EAGVAQSPRYKIIEKRQSVAFWCNPISGHATLYWYQQILGQGPKLLIQFQNNGVVDDSQLPKDRFSAERLKGVDSTLKIQPAKLEDSAVYLCASSLDPVDAYREAFFGQGTRLTVV.

CDR3 in amino acids: CASSDGSSGGAPDTQYF. In nucleotides, the CDR3 is TGTGCCAGCAGTGATGGTAGTAGCGGGGGGGCCCCGGATACGCAGTATTTT. V and J are TRBV25-1 and TRBJ2-3; 11 nucleotides match TRBD2. The length of the CDR3 is 17 residues. Germline values: CDR1 MGHDK, CDR2 SYGVNS. The ends lost 3 bases at V and 6 bases at J; junction bases unmatched: 11.

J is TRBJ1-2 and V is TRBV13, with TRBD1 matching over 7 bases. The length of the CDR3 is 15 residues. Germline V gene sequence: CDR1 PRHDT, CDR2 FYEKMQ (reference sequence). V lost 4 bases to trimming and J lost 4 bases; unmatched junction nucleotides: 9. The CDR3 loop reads CASSSTGDHFYGYTF. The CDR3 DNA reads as TGTGCCAGCAGCTCTACAGGGGACCATTTCTATGGCTACACCTTC.

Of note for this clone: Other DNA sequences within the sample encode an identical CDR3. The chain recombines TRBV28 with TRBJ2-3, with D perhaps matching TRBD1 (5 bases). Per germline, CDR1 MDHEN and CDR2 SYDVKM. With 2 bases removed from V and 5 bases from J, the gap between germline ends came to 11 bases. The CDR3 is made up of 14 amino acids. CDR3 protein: CASSLGQGRDTQYF. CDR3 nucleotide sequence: TGTGCCAGCAGTTTAGGGCAGGGAAGAGATACGCAGTATTTT.